This entry concerns a single T cell receptor beta chain. Its specificity is not known. The sample is drawn from a study of beta chain features in type 1 diabetes. Using CD45RO/CCR7/CD25/CD127/CD95/CD27, CD4+ naive, central memory, regulatory and stem cell-like memory cells were sorted. Study outcomes and limitations: More deletions and fewer insertions at VDJ junctions were found in patients with type 1 diabetes. Any HLA type influence on TCRB rearrangement was left unresolved here. All four CD4+ subsets of Type 1 diabetes patients contained TCRB CDR3s that were moderately but significantly shorter.

The CDR3 covers 15 residues. V shed 6 bases and J 2 bases; nucleotides not matched to a gene: 7. In germline, CDR1 is MNHEY, CDR2 SVGAGI. Reverse transcription of all isolated RNA meant that expressed TCRB transcripts were sequenced. Clones were sequenced by immunoSEQ multiplex PCR, and TCRdb holds only the in-frame ones, with some missing. Altogether 200,000 to 250,000 clones are present, 11% to 15% being singletons, with the ten largest covering approximately 0.018%. The source material was naive CD4+ T cells from blood. This sequence joins TRBV6-5 and TRBJ2-3, with TRBD1 matching 8 bases. This sequence was found in a man aged 25 to 45 with type 1 diabetes. The CDR3 DNA reads TGTGCCAGCAGCCGACAGGGGCTCGACACAGATACGCAGTATTTT. This translates into CASSRQGLDTDTQYF.